This passage covers 8 T cell receptor beta chains from one sample sequenced in a study of CD8+CD57+ T cells in acquired aplastic anemia. The study profiled TCR beta VDJ and CDR3 using genomic DNA as template. TCRdb analysed the reads with MiXCR anew, one entry per CDR3 protein. The sample records around 200,000 distinct CDR3 sequences, around 60% being singletons. For sequencing, patients were chosen who had shown expansion of CD8+CD57+ cells by flow cytometry. Specimen: sorted CD4+, CD8+, or CD8+CD57+ T cells (not recorded which) from PBMCs. These receptor sequences come from a human donor with aplastic anemia.

In this sample, this clonotype turned up a few times. The chain joins TRBV7-2 to TRBJ2-7; weak D call: TRBD1 (5 bases). Trimming left V 2 bases short and J 5 bases short, with 13 bases between. The CDR3 has 14 amino acids. The germline V gene has CDR1 SGHTA and CDR2 FQGNSA. The CDR3 spells CASSLRQGNNEQYF. The CDR3, as DNA: TGTGCCAGCAGCTTACGGCAGGGTAACAACGAGCAGTACTTC. The full variable domain, rest sourced from reference TRBV7-2 and TRBJ2-7, is GAGVSQSPSNKVTEKGKDVELRCDPISGHTALYWYRQSLGQGLEFLIYFQGNSAPDKSGLPSDRFSAERTGGSVSTLTIQRTQQEDSAVYLCASSLRQGNNEQYFGPGTRLTVT.

The V and J genes are TRBV4-3 and TRBJ1-6, with 8 bases lining up with TRBD1. This CDR3 is built from 14 residues. CDR1 LGHNA and CDR2 YSLEER come from the germline V gene. V lost 2 bases and J lost 9; bases outside the gene matches: 3. DNA of the CDR3: TGCGCCAGCAGCCAACCAGGGGGCAGTTCACCCCTCCACTTT. This translates into CASSQPGGSSPLHF.

This chain uses TRBV19 with TRBJ1-4; D is unresolved. CDR3 size: 15 residues. CDR1 is LNHDA and CDR2 is SQIVND in the germline V gene (reference sequence). Between the trimmed V and J ends, which lost 0 bases and 1 base, there was a span of 6 bases. CDR3 residues: CASSIDPVTNEKLFF. For the CDR3, the DNA is TGTGCCAGTAGTATAGATCCGGTAACTAATGAAAAACTGTTTTTT.

CDR3 sequence reads: CASSSTGSSQPQHF. As DNA, the CDR3 is TGTGCCAGCAGCTCTACAGGGTCCAGTCAGCCCCAGCATTTT. The V and J genes are TRBV7-2 and TRBJ1-5; D possibly corresponds to TRBD1 (6 bases). This CDR3 comprises 14 residues. V was clipped by 4 bases and J by 6 bases, with 13 bases between them. Germline V gene sequence: CDR1 SGHTA, CDR2 FQGNSA.

This chain uses TRBV7-6 with TRBJ2-1; 8 nucleotides line up with TRBD2. The DNA end is more similar to TRBJ2-5, so the J call may be wrong. The CDR3 contains 13 residues. CDR1 and CDR2 (germline): SGHVS, FNYEAQ. The CDR3 here is CASSFSGGQTQYF. In DNA form, the CDR3 reads TGTGCCAGCAGCTTCAGCGGGGGACAGACCCAGTACTTC.

In this sample, this clonotype turned up many times. The chain has TRBV19 and TRBJ2-7; weak D call: TRBD2 (5 bases). This CDR3 has 15 residues. From germline, CDR1 is LNHDA and CDR2 SQIVND (reference sequence). V lost 5 bases and J lost 0, with 14 bases in between. CDR3 in amino acids: CASSEGGSSSYEQYF. In nucleotides, the CDR3 is TGTGCCAGTAGTGAGGGTGGGAGTAGCTCCTACGAGCAGTACTTC.

The chain links TRBV10-2 to TRBJ1-6; 7 nucleotides line up with TRBD1. Per the germline V gene, CDR1 is WSHSY and CDR2 is SAAADI. V was pared by 3 bases and J by 8 bases, with 16 bases of the junction left unmatched. The CDR3 totals 18 residues. In nucleotides, the CDR3 is TGCGCCAGCAGTGATCGGAAACAGGGGAGATTCTTGGATTCACCCCTCCACTTT. Encoded protein: CASSDRKQGRFLDSPLHF.

This sequence joins TRBV5-1 and TRBJ2-7; possibly TRBD2 for D (5 bases). Germline V lookup: CDR1 SGHRS, CDR2 YFSETQ. CDR3 length: 12 amino acids. V was cut by 4 bases and J by 5 bases, with 10 bases left in between. CDR3 region: CASSQAGNEQYF. The CDR3, as DNA: TGCGCCAGCAGCCAAGCCGGGAACGAGCAGTACTTC.